This T cell receptor beta chain comes out of a study of blood T cell repertoires in COVID-19. Study in general: Sites across the United States, Italy and Spain contributed samples from acute and convalescent COVID-19. T cells, B-cell-depleted T cells, or PBMCs provided the cDNA or gDNA that served as material.

V shed 10 bases and J 3 bases; nucleotides not matched to a gene: 11. The CDR3 length is 15 residues. Germline loops: CDR1 LNHDA, CDR2 SQIVND (reference sequence). In the study's own analysis: Estimation of nucleated cell counts relied on the amplification of reference gene primers. The data were produced by immunoSEQ multiplex PCR, yet TCRdb's version contains in-frame clones alone and is incomplete. V and J calls and clone size follow that table, whereas D and trimming were derived from the DNA. The sample lists roughly 180,000 clones, 75% to 90% occurring once. The sample comprised peripheral blood. The sequence was collected from a woman aged 60 to 75 with acute or convalescent COVID-19. The chain links TRBV19 to TRBJ1-4, with 7 bases aligning to TRBD1. The CDR3 here is CATRNRDRANEKLFF. The CDR3 DNA reads as TGTGCCACCCGAAACCGGGACAGAGCTAATGAAAAACTGTTTTTT.